The clone carrying this T cell receptor beta chain was seen a single time. The antigen is undetermined. These data come from a study of graft-versus-host responses after intestinal transplantation. Study summary: Grafts were multivisceral, liver-intestinal, or isolated intestinal. Induction with anti-thymocyte globulin, then tacrolimus and steroids for roughly three years, was given to all recipients. Study-wide points: Among recipient marrow samples, GvH clones were found; some appeared first in ileum or blood. HvG clone declines early post-transplant were associated with peak circulating GvH levels.

The V gene's germline CDR1 is MNHNS and CDR2 SASEGT. Unmatched junction bases numbered 9, after V lost 2 bases and J lost 4 bases. CDR3 size: 16 residues. The table came from immunoSEQ multiplex PCR; TCRdb's copy has only in-frame clones and leaves some out. Here the sample spans around 92,000 clones, 86% being singletons. Sequencing used PBMCs, obtained 255 days after intestinal transplant. The gene calls are TRBV6-1 and TRBJ2-7; TRBD1 agrees at 9 bases. This sequence was found in a human patient who received an intestinal transplant, so some T cells may come from the graft donor. The CDR3 DNA reads TGTGCCAGCAGTGAAAACCCCAGGACAGGGGTGTACGAGCAGTACGTC. It translates to CASSENPRTGVYEQYV.